The entry below gives a single TCR beta chain sequence along with its context. The sample holds a few counts of this clonotype. Its recognized antigen is unknown. No base quality values were provided; no much bigger clone lies one nucleotide off. This entry belongs to a study of early T cells in non-severe SARS-CoV-2 infection (dated by TCRdb to about 2021). About the full investigation: Because TCR sequencing relied on bulk RNA taken from unsorted whole blood, pairing of alpha and beta chains was not possible.

V is cut by 1 base and J by 0 bases, and the space between the germline ends is 8 bases. Based on the germline V gene (reference sequence), the CDR1 and CDR2 sequences are SGHNT and YYREEE. The CDR3 holds 15 amino acids from the cysteine to the phenylalanine. The retained sequence is limited to the CDR3, 45 bases, with the frame set at the first base. A case-control design nested within a healthcare worker cohort in London, UK, was used, with weekly nasopharyngeal swab PCR tests and blood sampling performed. Between 23 and 31 March 2020, the week of the UK lockdown, healthcare workers were enrolled and then followed up weekly for as long as 16 weeks. Points the paper makes about the study in general: VDJdb matching was skewed toward anti-spike CD8 responses and likely underestimated virus-specific expansions, missing private and CD4 specificities.

The method behind the library was 5' RACE. Sequencer: NextSeq 500. To correct for sequencing error and PCR bias, the TCR library protocol tagged individual cDNA molecules with unique molecular identifiers. Both TCR alpha and beta chains were sequenced, and tight co-correlation was observed between alpha and beta sequence abundances in each sample. The source study handled its data this way. V gene, J gene and CDR3 annotation of TCR sequences was performed with Decombinator V4. Expanded TCRs were defined as changing significantly between any two time points under a Poisson model with p below 0.0001. Abundances of TCRs were expressed as counts per million after normalisation to the total number of TCRs sequenced in each sample. MAIT TCRs were defined by TRAV1-2 paired with TRAJ12, TRAJ20 or TRAJ33, and iNKT TCRs by TRAV10 paired with TRAJ18. VDJdb, accessed 1 November 2021, was searched for CMV, EBV and SARS-CoV-2 annotated TCRs, with TCRs annotated for multiple antigens excluded. TCRdb redid the processing of the public reads, applying fastp at Q25 and MiXCR, and retained in-frame beta chains. Here each entry gathers all rows of one CDR3 protein and keeps the most common genes and DNA. The V and J calls reflect TCRdb's pipeline rather than the authors' work. For this sample there are tens of thousands of distinct CDR3 sequences; roughly 5.7% appear just once. Less than 9.5% of the sample is taken by the ten largest.

The receptor was derived from an adult who was a healthcare worker with PCR-confirmed SARS-CoV-2 infection or an uninfected control (not recorded which). The sample taken for sequencing was whole blood. The rearranged chain carries TRBV5-4 and TRBJ2-1, with the D segment identity uncertain. The nucleotides are TGTGCCAGCAGCTTGTTTGGTAGCTCCTACAATGAGCAGTTCTTC. Translated, this is CASSLFGSSYNEQFF.